The 11 T cell receptor beta chains reported below all come from one sample, sequenced in a study of memory CD4+ T cells and cytomegalovirus serostatus. Using immunoSEQ multiplex PCR, the repertoire was profiled, and TCRdb retains in-frame clones only, with some absent. Of around 40,000 clones listed, 70% to 80% are singletons. Single viable CD3+CD4+CD8-CD45RO+ cells were sorted as the memory CD4+ T cells. Sequences were obtained from memory CD4+ T cells from blood. Every receptor here comes from an adult in good health and CMV-seronegative.

The chain combines TRBV2 with TRBJ1-2; D is perhaps TRBD1 (5 bases). The germline V gene encodes CDR1 SNHLY and CDR2 FYNNEI. The CDR3 runs 14 residues. The V end was cut by 10 bases, the J end by 2 bases, with 17 bases between. DNA of the CDR3: TGTGCCATAAAGACAGCTATTTCGAACTATGGCTACACCTTC. It translates to CAIKTAISNYGYTF.

The chain recombines TRBV5-1 with TRBJ1-4, with D unresolved. CDR1 SGHRS and CDR2 YFSETQ come from the germline V gene. V was trimmed by 1 base and J by 0 bases, leaving 7 bases between them. The CDR3 runs 15 residues. The CDR3 DNA reads as TGCGCCAGCAGCTTGACACCTTCAACTAATGAAAAACTGTTTTTT. Translation gives CASSLTPSTNEKLFF.

The sample holds a few counts of this clone. The rearrangement joins TRBV30 to TRBJ2-7; no clear D gene. The CDR3 is made up of 14 amino acids. Germline values: CDR1 GTSNPN, CDR2 SVGIG (reference sequence). V lost 2 bases to trimming and J lost 6 bases, with 17 bases between them. The CDR3 bases are TGTGCCTGGAGTCCTAAGGGTGGGTTCACCGAGCAGTACTTC. Protein: CAWSPKGGFTEQYF.

This clone has just a few counts. The chain uses TRBV2 and TRBJ1-1; D unresolved. The V and J ends lost 1 base and 1 base respectively, with 4 bases between them. Per germline, CDR1 SNHLY and CDR2 FYNNEI. CDR3 size: 13 residues. The CDR3 is CASSEGWNTEAFF. CDR3 in DNA: TGTGCCAGCAGTGAAGGCTGGAACACTGAAGCTTTCTTT.

The genes are TRBV19 and TRBJ1-1; D possibly corresponds to TRBD1 (6 bases). The length of the CDR3 is 15 residues. Germline-derived CDR1 and CDR2 are LNHDA and SQIVND (reference sequence). The V and J ends lost 7 bases and 5 bases respectively, with 20 bases between them. The CDR3 region is CASTNGQTKGTEAFF. The DNA for the CDR3 is TGTGCCAGTACCAATGGACAGACGAAAGGGACTGAAGCTTTCTTT.

The genes are TRBV5-1 and TRBJ2-7, with 8 bases matching TRBD1. The V gene's germline CDR1 is SGHRS and CDR2 YFSETQ. The CDR3 is made up of 14 amino acids. With 1 base clipped from V and 5 bases from J, the junction kept 5 bases outside the gene matches. For the CDR3, the DNA is TGCGCCAGCAGCTTGAGCGACAGGGGCCACGAGCAGTACTTC. Encoded protein: CASSLSDRGHEQYF.

J is TRBJ2-2 and V is TRBV11-2; D remains unclear. The CDR3 has 12 residues. Between the trimmed V and J ends, which lost 2 bases and 10 bases, there was a span of 8 bases. Germline V gene data show CDR1 as SGHAT and CDR2 as FQNNGV. The CDR3 sequence: CASSLSSLELFF. The CDR3 coding sequence is TGTGCCAGCAGCTTAAGCTCCTTGGAGCTGTTTTTT. Full variable domain (remainder filled in from reference TRBV11-2 and TRBJ2-2): EAGVAQSPRYKIIEKRQSVAFWCNPISGHATLYWYQQILGQGPKLLIQFQNNGVVDDSQLPKDRFSAERLKGVDSTLKIQPAKLEDSAVYLCASSLSSLELFFGEGSRLTVL.

This rearrangement joins TRBV20-1 to TRBJ2-2; D gene unclear. Germline V gene sequence: CDR1 DFQATT, CDR2 SNEGSKA (reference sequence). The CDR3 runs to 11 residues. The V gene lost 4 bases and the J gene lost 5 bases, with 5 bases spanning the gap. CDR3 sequence reads: CSATRTGELFF. CDR3 nucleotides: TGCAGTGCTACCCGGACCGGGGAGCTGTTTTTT.

The rearrangement links TRBV6-5 to TRBJ1-1; 7 bases fit TRBD1. Trimming removed 5 bases from V and 1 base from J; junction bases left unmatched: 4. The CDR3 loop spans 14 amino acids. CDR1 and CDR2 (germline): MNHEY, SVGAGI. The CDR3 sequence is CASSERTGNTEAFF. As DNA, the CDR3 is TGTGCCAGCAGTGAGAGGACAGGGAACACTGAAGCTTTCTTT.

The rearrangement joins TRBV2 to TRBJ2-1, with D perhaps TRBD1 (6 bases). CDR3 length: 13 residues. Germline loops: CDR1 SNHLY, CDR2 FYNNEI. V was cut by 4 bases and J by 4 bases, with 8 bases left in between. This CDR3 is CASSVDSYNEQFF. The CDR3 DNA follows: TGTGCCAGCAGTGTGGACAGTTACAATGAGCAGTTCTTC.

The chain is built from TRBV2 and TRBJ1-1, with D tentatively TRBD1 (6 bases). CDR1 is SNHLY, CDR2 FYNNEI, per germline. The CDR3 runs 13 residues. Trimming removed 10 bases at V and 1 base at J, with 13 bases between. CDR3 DNA: TGTGCCACTTATCGGACAGCGAACACTGAAGCTTTCTTT. Its protein is CATYRTANTEAFF.